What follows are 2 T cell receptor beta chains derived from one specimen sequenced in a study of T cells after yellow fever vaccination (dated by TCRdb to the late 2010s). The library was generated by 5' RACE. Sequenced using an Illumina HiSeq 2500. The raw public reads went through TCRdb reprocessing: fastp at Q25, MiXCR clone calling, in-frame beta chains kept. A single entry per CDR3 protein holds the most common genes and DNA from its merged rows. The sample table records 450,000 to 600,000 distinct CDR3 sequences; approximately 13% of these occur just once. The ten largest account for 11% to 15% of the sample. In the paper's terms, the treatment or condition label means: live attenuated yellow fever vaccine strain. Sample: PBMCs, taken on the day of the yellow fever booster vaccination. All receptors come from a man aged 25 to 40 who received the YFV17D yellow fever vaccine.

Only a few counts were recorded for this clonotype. The CDR3 bases are TGCAGCGTTGTTGGTACTACGGAGCAGTACTTC. This codes for CSVVGTTEQYF. V and J are TRBV29-1 and TRBJ2-7, with D unresolved. The V gene lost 4 bases and the J gene lost 7 bases, with 11 bases spanning the gap. Germline V lookup: CDR1 SQVTM, CDR2 ANQGSEA. This CDR3 contains 11 residues.

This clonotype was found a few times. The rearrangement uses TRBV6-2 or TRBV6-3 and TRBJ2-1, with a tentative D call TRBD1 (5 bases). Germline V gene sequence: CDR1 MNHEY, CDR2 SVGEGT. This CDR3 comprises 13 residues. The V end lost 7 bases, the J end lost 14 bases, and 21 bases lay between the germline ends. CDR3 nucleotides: TGTGCCAGCACCACCCAGGGCAGGGCGAGCGAGTTCTTC. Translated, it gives CASTTQGRASEFF.